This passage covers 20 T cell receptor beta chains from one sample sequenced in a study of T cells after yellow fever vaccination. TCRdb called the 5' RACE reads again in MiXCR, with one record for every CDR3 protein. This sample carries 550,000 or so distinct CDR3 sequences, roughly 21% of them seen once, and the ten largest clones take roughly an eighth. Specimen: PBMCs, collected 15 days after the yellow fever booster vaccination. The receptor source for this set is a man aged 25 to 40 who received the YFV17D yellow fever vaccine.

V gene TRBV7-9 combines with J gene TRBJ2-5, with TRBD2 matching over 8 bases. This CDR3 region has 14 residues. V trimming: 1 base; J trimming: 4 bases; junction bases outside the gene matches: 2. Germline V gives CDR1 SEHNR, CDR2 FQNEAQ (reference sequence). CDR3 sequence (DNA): TGTGCCAGCAGCTTAGAAGCGGGAGTAGAGACCCAGTACTTC. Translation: CASSLEAGVETQYF. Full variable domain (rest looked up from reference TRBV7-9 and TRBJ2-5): DTGVSQNPRHKITKRGQNVTFRCDPISEHNRLYWYRQTLGQGPEFLTYFQNEAQLEKSRLLSDRFSAERPKGSFSTLEIQRTEQGDSAMYLCASSLEAGVETQYFGPGTRLLVL.

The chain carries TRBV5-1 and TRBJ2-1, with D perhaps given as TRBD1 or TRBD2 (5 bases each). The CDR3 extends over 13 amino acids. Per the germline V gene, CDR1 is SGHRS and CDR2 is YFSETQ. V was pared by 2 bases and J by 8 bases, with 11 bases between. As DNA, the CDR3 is TGCGCCAGCAGCTTATCCGGGGCGCATGAGCAGTTCTTC. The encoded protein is CASSLSGAHEQFF.

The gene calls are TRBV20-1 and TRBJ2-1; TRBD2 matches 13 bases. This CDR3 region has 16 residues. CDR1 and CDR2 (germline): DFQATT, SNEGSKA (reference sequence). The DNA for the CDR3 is TGCAGGGGATCAAGGACTAGCGGGAGTTTTTCGAATGAGCAGTTCTTC. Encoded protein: CRGSRTSGSFSNEQFF.

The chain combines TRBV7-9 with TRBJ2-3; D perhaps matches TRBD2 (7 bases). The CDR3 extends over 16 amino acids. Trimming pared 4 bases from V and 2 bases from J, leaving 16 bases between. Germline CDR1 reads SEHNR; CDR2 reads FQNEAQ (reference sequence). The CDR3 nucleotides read TGTGCCAGCAGCTCCCTCACGCGGGGGCTCACAGATACGCAGTATTTT. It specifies CASSSLTRGLTDTQYF.

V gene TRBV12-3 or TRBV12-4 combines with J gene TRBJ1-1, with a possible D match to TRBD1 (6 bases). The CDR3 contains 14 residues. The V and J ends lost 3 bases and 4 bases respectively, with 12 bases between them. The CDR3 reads CASSFQGKGTEAFF. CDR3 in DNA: TGTGCCAGCAGTTTTCAGGGGAAGGGCACTGAAGCTTTCTTT.

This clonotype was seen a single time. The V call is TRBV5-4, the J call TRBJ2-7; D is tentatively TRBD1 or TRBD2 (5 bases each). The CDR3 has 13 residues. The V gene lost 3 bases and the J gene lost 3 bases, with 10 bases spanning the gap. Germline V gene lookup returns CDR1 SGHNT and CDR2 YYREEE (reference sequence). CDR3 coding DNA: TGTGCCAGCAGCTGGGACGGGATCTACGAGCAGTACTTC. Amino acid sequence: CASSWDGIYEQYF.

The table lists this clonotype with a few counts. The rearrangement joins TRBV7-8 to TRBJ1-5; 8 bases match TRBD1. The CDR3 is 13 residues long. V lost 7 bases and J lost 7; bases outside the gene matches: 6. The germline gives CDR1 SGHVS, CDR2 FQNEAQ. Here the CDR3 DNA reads TGTGCCAGCAACTCAGGGGGCGGCCAGCCCCAGCATTTT. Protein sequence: CASNSGGGQPQHF.

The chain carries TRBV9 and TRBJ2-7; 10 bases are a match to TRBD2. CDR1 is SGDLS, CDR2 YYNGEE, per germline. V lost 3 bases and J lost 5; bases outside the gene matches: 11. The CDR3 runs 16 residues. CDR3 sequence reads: CASSAPASGSHDEQYF. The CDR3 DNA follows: TGTGCCAGCAGCGCACCAGCTAGCGGGAGTCACGACGAGCAGTACTTC.

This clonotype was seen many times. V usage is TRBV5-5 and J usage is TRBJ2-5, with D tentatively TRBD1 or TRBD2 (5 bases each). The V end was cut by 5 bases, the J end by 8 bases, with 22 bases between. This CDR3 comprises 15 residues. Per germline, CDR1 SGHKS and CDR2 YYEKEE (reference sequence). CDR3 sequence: CASRRTGTQGGTQYF. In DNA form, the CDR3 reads TGTGCCAGCAGGCGTACCGGGACCCAGGGTGGCACCCAGTACTTC.

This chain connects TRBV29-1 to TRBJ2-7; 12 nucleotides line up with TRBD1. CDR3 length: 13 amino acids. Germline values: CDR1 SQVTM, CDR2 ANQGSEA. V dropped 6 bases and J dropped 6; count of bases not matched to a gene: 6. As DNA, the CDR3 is TGCAGCGTCCTGGGACAGGGGGCTATCGAGCAGTACTTC. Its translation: CSVLGQGAIEQYF.

The CDR3: CASSQHSVAPQHF. In DNA form, the CDR3 reads TGTGCCAGCAGCCAACACAGCGTAGCGCCCCAGCATTTT. The V call is TRBV14, the J call TRBJ1-5; no definite D call. CDR3 length equals 13 residues. V was cut by 2 bases and J by 9 bases, with 11 bases left in between. The V gene's germline CDR1 is SGHDN and CDR2 FVKESK.

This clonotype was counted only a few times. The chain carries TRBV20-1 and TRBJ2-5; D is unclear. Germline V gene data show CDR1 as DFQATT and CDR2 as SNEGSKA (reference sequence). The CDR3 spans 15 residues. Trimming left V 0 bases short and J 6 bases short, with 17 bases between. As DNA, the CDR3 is TGCAGTGCTAGAGATCCGGTTCTTGGTAAAAAGACCCAGTACTTC. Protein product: CSARDPVLGKKTQYF.

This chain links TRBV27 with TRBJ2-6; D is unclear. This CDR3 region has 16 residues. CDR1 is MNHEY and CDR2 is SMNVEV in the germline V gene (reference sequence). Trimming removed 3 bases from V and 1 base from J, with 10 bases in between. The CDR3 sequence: CASSFYQGSGANVLTF. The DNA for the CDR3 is TGTGCCAGCAGTTTCTACCAAGGGTCTGGGGCCAACGTCCTGACTTTC.

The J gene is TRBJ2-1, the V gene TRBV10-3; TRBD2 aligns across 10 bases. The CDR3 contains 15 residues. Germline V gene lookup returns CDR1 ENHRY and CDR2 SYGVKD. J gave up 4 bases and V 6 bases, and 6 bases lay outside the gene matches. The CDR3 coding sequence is TGTGCCATCAGGGTCGGACTAGCGGAGTACAATGAGCAGTTCTTC. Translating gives CAIRVGLAEYNEQFF.

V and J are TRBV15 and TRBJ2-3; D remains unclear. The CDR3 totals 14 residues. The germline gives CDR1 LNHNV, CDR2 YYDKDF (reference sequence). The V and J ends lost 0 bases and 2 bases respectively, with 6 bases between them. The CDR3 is CATSRDRPTDTQYF. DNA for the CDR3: TGTGCCACCAGCAGAGATAGACCCACAGATACGCAGTATTTT.

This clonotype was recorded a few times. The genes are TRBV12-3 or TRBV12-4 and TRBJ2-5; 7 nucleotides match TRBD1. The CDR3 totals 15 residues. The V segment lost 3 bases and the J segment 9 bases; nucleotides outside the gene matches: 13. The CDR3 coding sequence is TGTGCCAGCAGTTTGGGGACAGTAATCGGTGGGGCCCAGTACTTC. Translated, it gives CASSLGTVIGGAQYF.

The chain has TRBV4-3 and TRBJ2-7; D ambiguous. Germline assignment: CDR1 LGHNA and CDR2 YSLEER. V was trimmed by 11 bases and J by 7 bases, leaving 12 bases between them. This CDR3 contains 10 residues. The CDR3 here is CAASWREQYF. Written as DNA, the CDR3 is TGCGCCGCGTCCTGGCGAGAGCAGTACTTC.

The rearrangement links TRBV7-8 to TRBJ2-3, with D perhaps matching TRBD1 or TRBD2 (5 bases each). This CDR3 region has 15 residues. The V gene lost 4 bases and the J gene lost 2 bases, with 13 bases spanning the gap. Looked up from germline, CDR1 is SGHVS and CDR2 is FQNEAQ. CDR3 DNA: TGTGCCAGCAGCTACAGGAGCGGAGTCACAGATACGCAGTATTTT. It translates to CASSYRSGVTDTQYF.

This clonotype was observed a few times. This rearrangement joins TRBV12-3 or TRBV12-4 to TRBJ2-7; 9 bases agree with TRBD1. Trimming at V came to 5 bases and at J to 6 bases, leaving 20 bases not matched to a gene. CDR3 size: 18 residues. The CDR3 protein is CASSTQPRDRAFFVEQYF. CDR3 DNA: TGTGCCAGCAGTACCCAACCCCGGGACAGGGCTTTTTTTGTCGAGCAGTACTTC.

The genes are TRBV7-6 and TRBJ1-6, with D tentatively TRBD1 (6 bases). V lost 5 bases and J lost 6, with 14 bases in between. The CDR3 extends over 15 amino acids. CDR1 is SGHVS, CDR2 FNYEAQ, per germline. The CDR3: CASSRQTGANSPLHF. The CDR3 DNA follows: TGTGCCAGCAGCCGCCAGACAGGAGCTAATTCACCCCTCCACTTT.